A single sample gave rise to the 31 T cell receptor beta chains below, sequenced in a study of cytomegalovirus exposure and HLA in healthy donors. The repertoire was sequenced with immunoSEQ multiplex PCR; TCRdb's copy has only in-frame clones and lacks some. The repertoire has about 140,000 clones, around 90% of them found once; the top ten carry just under 8%. The sample taken for sequencing was PBMCs. These receptors were collected from a woman aged 18-29 years in good health and CMV-seropositive.

This clone was seen only a few times. The chain employs TRBV11-2 and TRBJ2-7; 9 positions agree with TRBD2. CDR3 size: 14 residues. Looked up from germline, CDR1 is SGHAT and CDR2 is FQNNGV. J gave up 2 bases and V 6 bases, and 5 bases lay outside the gene matches. The CDR3 DNA reads as TGTGCCAGCAGTCACGGACTAGCGACCTACGAGCAGTACTTC. Translating gives CASSHGLATYEQYF.

This chain links TRBV5-5 with TRBJ1-6; TRBD1 aligns across 10 bases. The CDR3 consists of 16 residues. Germline V gene data show CDR1 as SGHKS and CDR2 as YYEKEE (reference sequence). V shed 0 bases and J 9 bases; nucleotides not matched to a gene: 6. The CDR3 loop is CASSLAGTGVGSPLHF. CDR3 DNA: TGTGCCAGCAGCTTGGCCGGGACAGGGGTTGGTTCACCCCTCCACTTT.

The CDR3 here is CASSCYRGANSPLHF. In DNA form, the CDR3 reads TGCGCCAGCAGTTGCTACAGGGGCGCCAATTCACCCCTCCACTTT. The V and J genes are TRBV10-1 and TRBJ1-6; 7 nucleotides line up with TRBD1. This CDR3 region has 15 residues. Germline assignment: CDR1 WNHNN and CDR2 SYGVQD (reference sequence). Germline trimming cut 5 bases from V and 7 bases from J; bases unmatched to any gene: 8.

V is TRBV5-1 and J is TRBJ2-1, with D uncertain. Germline-derived CDR1 and CDR2 are SGHRS and YFSETQ. The CDR3 runs to 12 residues. Trimming stripped 2 bases from V and 8 bases from J, with 8 bases between. Here the CDR3 reads CASSLPRDEQFF. CDR3 bases: TGCGCCAGCAGCTTACCCCGCGATGAGCAGTTCTTC.

CDR3 loop: CASSWALQRRVGQETQYF. The CDR3 DNA reads as TGCGCCAGCAGCTGGGCACTGCAGAGAAGAGTAGGACAAGAGACCCAGTACTTC. The chain couples TRBV5-1 to TRBJ2-5; D is uncertain. Between the trimmed V and J ends, which lost 3 bases and 2 bases, there was a span of 23 bases. There are 18 residues in the CDR3. Germline CDR1 reads SGHRS; CDR2 reads YFSETQ.

The rearrangement joins TRBV5-1 to TRBJ1-4, with 7 nucleotides matching TRBD1. V gave up 3 bases and J gave up 5 bases; unmatched junction bases: 10. CDR1 is SGHRS and CDR2 is YFSETQ in the germline V gene. The CDR3 runs to 16 residues. CDR3 sequence: CASSSFGTDKNEKLFF. Written as DNA, the CDR3 is TGCGCCAGCAGCTCATTCGGGACAGACAAGAATGAAAAACTGTTTTTT.

This clone was picked up a small number of times. The chain links TRBV14 to TRBJ1-2; D gene ambiguous. The V and J ends lost 4 bases and 2 bases respectively, with 8 bases between them. CDR1 and CDR2 from the germline V gene are SGHDN and FVKESK. The CDR3 has 13 residues. CDR3 protein: CASSLGPNYGYTF. For the CDR3, the DNA is TGTGCCAGCAGCCTCGGTCCCAACTATGGCTACACCTTC.

Here the CDR3 DNA reads TGTGCCAGCAGCTCAGGACTAGCGGTTAAACAAGAGACCCAGTACTTC. It yields the protein CASSSGLAVKQETQYF. V gene TRBV5-8 combines with J gene TRBJ2-5, with 10 bases lining up with TRBD2. Germline CDR1 SGHTS, CDR2 YDEGEE. Losses at the gene ends were 3 bases for V and 2 bases for J; bases not matched to a gene: 7. The length of the CDR3 is 16 residues. The variable domain in full, with the rest retrieved from reference TRBV5-8 and TRBJ2-5, is EAGVTQSPTHLIKTRGQQATLRCSPISGHTSVYWYQQALGLGLQFLLWYDEGEERNRGNFPPRFSGRQFPNYSSELNVNALELEDSALYLCASSSGLAVKQETQYFGPGTRLLVL.

The chain is built from TRBV6-5 and TRBJ2-7; 9 nucleotides agree with TRBD2. The J segment lost 0 bases and the V segment lost 7 bases, leaving 7 bases of the junction unmatched. The CDR3 runs 15 residues. Germline V gene lookup returns CDR1 MNHEY and CDR2 SVGAGI. The CDR3 DNA sequence: TGTGCCAGCACCGACCTTAGCGGGGGCTCCTACGAGCAGTACTTC. Its translation: CASTDLSGGSYEQYF.

The chain has TRBV10-1 and TRBJ1-1, with TRBD1 as a possible D gene (5 bases). V dropped 3 bases and J dropped 7 bases, with 15 bases sitting between them. Germline assignment: CDR1 WNHNN and CDR2 SYGVQD (reference sequence). The CDR3 loop spans 14 amino acids. In DNA, the CDR3 is TGCGCCAGCAGTGACGTCAGGGTCAGGAGTGAAGCTTTCTTT. Translated, it gives CASSDVRVRSEAFF.

The chain couples TRBV29-1 to TRBJ2-1; 12 nucleotides match TRBD2. Germline trimming cut 4 bases from V and 7 bases from J; bases unmatched to any gene: 8. The CDR3 consists of 15 residues. Germline values: CDR1 SQVTM, CDR2 ANQGSEA. The CDR3 spells CSVVPSGRARNEQFF. The CDR3 bases are TGCAGCGTTGTACCTAGCGGGAGGGCCAGGAATGAGCAGTTCTTC.

This clone was picked up a small number of times. The V gene is TRBV5-1, the J gene TRBJ2-1, with a possible D match to TRBD2 (5 bases). The CDR3 has 15 amino acids. Germline V gives CDR1 SGHRS, CDR2 YFSETQ. Trimming pared 3 bases from V and 2 bases from J, leaving 12 bases between. CDR3 residues: CASSSSGGTYNEQFF. The CDR3, as DNA: TGCGCCAGCAGCTCGAGCGGTGGTACCTACAATGAGCAGTTCTTC.

The gene calls are TRBV4-2 and TRBJ1-2; tentatively, D is TRBD1 (6 bases). The V end lost 3 bases, the J end lost 4 bases, and 15 bases lay between the germline ends. There are 15 residues in the CDR3. Germline loops: CDR1 LGHNA, CDR2 YNFKEQ. This chain's CDR3 is CASSQDPGQPYGYTF. CDR3 bases: TGTGCCAGCAGCCAGGACCCGGGACAACCCTATGGCTACACCTTC.

V gene TRBV30 combines with J gene TRBJ2-3, with a weak D call TRBD2 (5 bases). This CDR3 spans 12 amino acids. The germline V gene encodes CDR1 GTSNPN and CDR2 SVGIG (reference sequence). V shed 8 bases and J shed 7 bases, with 16 bases lying between them. CDR3 in amino acids: CAGSGGTNTQYF. CDR3 nucleotide sequence: TGTGCCGGGTCAGGAGGTACGAATACGCAGTATTTT.

The chain is built from TRBV18 and TRBJ2-3, with 9 bases that match TRBD1. Trimming took 3 bases from V and 5 from J; bases not matched to a gene: 6. The CDR3 contains 15 residues. Per germline, CDR1 KGHSH and CDR2 LQKENI. CDR3 sequence: CASSPGTGWKDTQYF. The CDR3 coding sequence is TGTGCCAGCTCACCCGGGACAGGGTGGAAAGATACGCAGTATTTT. Full variable domain (missing parts from reference TRBV18 and TRBJ2-3): NAGVMQNPRHLVRRRGQEARLRCSPMKGHSHVYWYRQLPEEGLKFMVYLQKENIIDESGMPKERFSAEFPKEGPSILRIQQVVRGDSAAYFCASSPGTGWKDTQYFGPGTRLTVL.

The chain carries TRBV5-1 and TRBJ2-7; D might be TRBD2 (6 bases). Looked up from germline, CDR1 is SGHRS and CDR2 is YFSETQ. This CDR3 is 15 amino acids long. V was pared by 2 bases and J by 0 bases, with 12 bases between. The CDR3 DNA reads as TGCGCCAGCAGCTTTGGTACGGGGGTCTCCTACGAGCAGTACTTC. This encodes CASSFGTGVSYEQYF.

J is TRBJ2-4 and V is TRBV7-6; 7 bases are shared with TRBD1. The V and J ends lost 5 bases and 7 bases, in that order; junction bases with no gene match: 5. Germline CDR1 reads SGHVS; CDR2 reads FNYEAQ. The CDR3 loop spans 13 amino acids. CDR3: CASSPQGVNIQYF. The CDR3 region has the DNA TGTGCCAGCAGCCCTCAGGGGGTGAACATTCAGTACTTC.

The chain recombines TRBV28 with TRBJ2-7; D unclear. Trimming left V 3 bases short and J 2 bases short, with 11 bases between. The length of the CDR3 is 14 residues. CDR1 and CDR2 from the germline V gene are MDHEN and SYDVKM. CDR3 nucleotides: TGTGCCAGCAGTTTTTCTGCGTTAGCCTACGAGCAGTACTTC. This codes for CASSFSALAYEQYF. Full variable domain (outside the CDR3, taken from reference TRBV28 and TRBJ2-7): DVKVTQSSRYLVKRTGEKVFLECVQDMDHENMFWYRQDPGLGLRLIYFSYDVKMKEKGDIPEGYSVSREKKERFSLILESASTNQTSMYLCASSFSALAYEQYFGPGTRLTVT.

The chain recombines TRBV11-2 with TRBJ1-3, with 8 bases identical to TRBD1. CDR1 SGHAT and CDR2 FQNNGV come from the germline V gene. V gave up 3 bases and J gave up 3 bases; unmatched junction bases: 7. The CDR3 length is 16 residues. The CDR3: CASSLDRVLFGNTIYF. CDR3 in DNA: TGTGCCAGCAGCTTGGACAGGGTTCTTTTTGGAAACACCATATATTTT. Filled out from reference TRBV11-2 and TRBJ1-3, the complete variable domain reads EAGVAQSPRYKIIEKRQSVAFWCNPISGHATLYWYQQILGQGPKLLIQFQNNGVVDDSQLPKDRFSAERLKGVDSTLKIQPAKLEDSAVYLCASSLDRVLFGNTIYFGEGSWLTVV.

The rearrangement links TRBV5-6 to TRBJ1-4; 7 positions match TRBD1. Germline V gene data show CDR1 as SGHDT and CDR2 as YYEEEE. V lost 1 base and J lost 6; bases outside the gene matches: 3. The CDR3 has 14 residues. The CDR3 DNA reads TGTGCCAGCAGCTTGAGAGGGGGCGATGAAAAACTGTTTTTT. Its protein is CASSLRGGDEKLFF.

The rearrangement joins TRBV6-6 to TRBJ1-4; the match to TRBD1 covers 7 bases. Germline V gene data show CDR1 as MNHNY and CDR2 as SVGAGI (reference sequence). There are 12 residues in the CDR3. J lost 4 bases, V lost 7 bases, and 0 bases had no gene match. The CDR3 bases are TGTGCCAGCAACAGGGGTAATGAAAAACTGTTTTTT. The encoded protein is CASNRGNEKLFF.

The chain links TRBV9 to TRBJ2-2; D possibly corresponds to TRBD2 (6 bases). The CDR3 contains 16 residues. Germline V gene sequence: CDR1 SGDLS, CDR2 YYNGEE. The V and J ends lost 3 bases and 2 bases respectively, with 14 bases between them. The DNA of the CDR3 is TGTGCCAGCAGCGGAGGGGCGGGACCAAACACCGGGGAGCTGTTTTTT. This sequence encodes CASSGGAGPNTGELFF.

This chain uses TRBV4-1 with TRBJ2-1, with D possibly being TRBD1 (6 bases). The CDR3 is 15 amino acids. The V gene's germline CDR1 is MGHRA and CDR2 YSYEKL. Between the trimmed V and J ends, which lost 5 bases and 7 bases, there was a span of 18 bases. The CDR3 DNA sequence: TGCGCCAGCAGCTCCATTCCTCAGGGGCGGAATGAGCAGTTCTTC. Translation: CASSSIPQGRNEQFF.

This rearrangement joins TRBV2 to TRBJ2-7, with 8 bases fitting TRBD2. Trimming cost V 5 bases and J 3 bases; bases outside gene matches: 3. From germline, CDR1 is SNHLY and CDR2 FYNNEI. There are 13 residues in the CDR3. Here the CDR3 DNA reads TGTGCCAGCAGTCCGGGACTAGGCTACGAGCAGTACTTC. Residues: CASSPGLGYEQYF.

The rearrangement links TRBV19 to TRBJ2-7, with 10 bases aligning to TRBD2. V gave up 2 bases and J gave up 4 bases; unmatched junction bases: 2. The CDR3 contains 14 residues. The germline gives CDR1 LNHDA, CDR2 SQIVND (reference sequence). CDR3 protein: CASSISSGSYEQYF. DNA for the CDR3: TGTGCCAGTAGTATATCTAGCGGGAGTTACGAGCAGTACTTC.

The chain recombines TRBV11-2 with TRBJ1-3; the match to TRBD1 covers 8 bases. Unmatched junction bases numbered 8, after V lost 2 bases and J lost 2 bases. There are 17 residues in the CDR3. Germline V gene data show CDR1 as SGHAT and CDR2 as FQNNGV. Here the CDR3 reads CASSLSWQGAPGNTIYF. DNA for the CDR3: TGTGCCAGCAGCTTATCTTGGCAGGGGGCGCCTGGAAACACCATATATTTT.

This rearrangement joins TRBV5-1 to TRBJ1-1; no reliable D call. The CDR3 is 14 amino acids. Trimming shortened V by 4 bases and J by 1 base, and 11 bases separated the two germline ends. Looked up from germline, CDR1 is SGHRS and CDR2 is YFSETQ. CDR3 nucleotide sequence: TGCGCCAGCAGCAGCCATGGAGGGAACACTGAAGCTTTCTTT. Protein: CASSSHGGNTEAFF.

The rearrangement uses TRBV6-5 and TRBJ2-7; TRBD1 matches 7 bases. V lost 6 bases and J lost 3; bases outside the gene matches: 8. This CDR3 comprises 14 residues. Germline CDR1 MNHEY, CDR2 SVGAGI. The CDR3 DNA follows: TGTGCCAGCAGCCACCGGGGACAGATCTACGAGCAGTACTTC. Translating it yields CASSHRGQIYEQYF.

V gene TRBV13 combines with J gene TRBJ1-1; 8 bases fit TRBD1. Germline V gene lookup returns CDR1 PRHDT and CDR2 FYEKMQ (reference sequence). There are 15 residues in the CDR3. The V and J ends lost 5 bases and 11 bases, in that order; junction bases with no gene match: 16. The chain's CDR3 is CASSPEDRVVEMAFF. The CDR3 region has the DNA TGTGCCAGCAGCCCGGAGGACAGGGTAGTCGAAATGGCTTTCTTT.

The chain combines TRBV29-1 with TRBJ1-1; tentatively, D is TRBD1 (5 bases). The CDR3 runs to 12 residues. CDR1 SQVTM and CDR2 ANQGSEA come from the germline V gene. V was shortened by 5 bases and J by 0 bases, with 7 bases between the two germline ends. The CDR3 DNA sequence: TGCAGCGTTCTACAGGTGAACACTGAAGCTTTCTTT. Translating it yields CSVLQVNTEAFF.

The J gene is TRBJ2-4, the V gene TRBV7-6; the D gene is possibly TRBD1 (5 bases). The germline V gene encodes CDR1 SGHVS and CDR2 FNYEAQ. This CDR3 has 18 amino acids. The V end lost 0 bases, the J end lost 0 bases, and 15 bases lay between the germline ends. DNA of the CDR3: TGTGCCAGCAGCTTAGCGCCGGTTAACAGGATAGCCAAAAACATTCAGTACTTC. Its translation is CASSLAPVNRIAKNIQYF. Variable domain in full (rest from reference TRBV7-6 and TRBJ2-4): GAGVSQSPRYKVTKRGQDVALRCDPISGHVSLYWYRQALGQGPEFLTYFNYEAQQDKSGLPNDRFSAERPEGSISTLTIQRTEQRDSAMYRCASSLAPVNRIAKNIQYFGAGTRLSVL.